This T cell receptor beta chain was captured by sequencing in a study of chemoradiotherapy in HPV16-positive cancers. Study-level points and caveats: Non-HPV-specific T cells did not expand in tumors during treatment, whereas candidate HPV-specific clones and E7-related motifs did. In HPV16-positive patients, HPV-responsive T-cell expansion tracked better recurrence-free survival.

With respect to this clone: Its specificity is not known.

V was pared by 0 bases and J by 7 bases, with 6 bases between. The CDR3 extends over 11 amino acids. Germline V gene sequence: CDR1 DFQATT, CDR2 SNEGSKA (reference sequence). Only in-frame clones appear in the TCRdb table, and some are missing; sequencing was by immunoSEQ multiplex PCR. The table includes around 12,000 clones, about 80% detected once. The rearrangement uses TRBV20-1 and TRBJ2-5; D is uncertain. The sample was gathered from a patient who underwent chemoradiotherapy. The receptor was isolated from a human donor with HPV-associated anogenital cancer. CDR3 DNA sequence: TGCAGTGCTAGAGATGGTGGGACCCAGTACTTC. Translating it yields CSARDGGTQYF.